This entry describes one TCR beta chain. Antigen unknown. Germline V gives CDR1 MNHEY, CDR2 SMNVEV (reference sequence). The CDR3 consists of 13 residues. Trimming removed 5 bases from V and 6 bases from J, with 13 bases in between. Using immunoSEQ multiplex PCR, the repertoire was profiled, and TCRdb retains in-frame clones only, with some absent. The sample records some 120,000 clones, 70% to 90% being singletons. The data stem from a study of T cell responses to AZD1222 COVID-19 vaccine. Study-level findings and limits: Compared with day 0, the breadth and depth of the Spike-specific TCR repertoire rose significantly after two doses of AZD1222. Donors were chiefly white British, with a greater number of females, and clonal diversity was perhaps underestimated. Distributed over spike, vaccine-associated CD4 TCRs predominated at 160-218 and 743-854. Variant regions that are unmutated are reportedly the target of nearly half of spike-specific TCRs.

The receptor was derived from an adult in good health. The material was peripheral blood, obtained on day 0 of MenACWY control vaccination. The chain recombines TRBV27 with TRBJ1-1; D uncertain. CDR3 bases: TGTGCCAGCAGTCCGAGGTCGGGCGCTGAAGCTTTCTTT. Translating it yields CASSPRSGAEAFF.